This T cell receptor beta chain is drawn from a study of regulatory T cells in long-lasting Graves disease. Study in general: In persistent Graves' disease, antithyroid drugs had been taken for over 5 years and TSH receptor antibodies stayed positive.

Both iRepertoire HTBI primers and Arm-PCR of CDR3 regions were used to build the TCR beta libraries. TCRdb passed the multiplex PCR reads through MiXCR, listing each CDR3 protein once. Here the sample spans some 470,000 distinct CDR3 sequences, about 22% being singletons. Germline V gene data show CDR1 as SQVTM and CDR2 as ANQGSEA. The ends lost 8 bases at V and 4 bases at J; junction bases unmatched: 13. The CDR3 is 14 amino acids. Time point reported: persistent/refractory GD, antithyroid drugs over 5 years with positive TRAb. PBMC-derived RNA was used for the TCR library. The clonotype originates from a female donor with Graves disease. The sample here was peripheral blood mononuclear cells (PBMCs), taken when the disease was refractory, from a patient treated with antithyroid drugs. The chain carries TRBV29-1 and TRBJ1-1, with 7 bases matching TRBD1. The CDR3: CSTLPTGFGTEAFF. In DNA form, the CDR3 reads TGCAGCACTCTCCCGACAGGGTTTGGCACTGAAGCTTTCTTT.